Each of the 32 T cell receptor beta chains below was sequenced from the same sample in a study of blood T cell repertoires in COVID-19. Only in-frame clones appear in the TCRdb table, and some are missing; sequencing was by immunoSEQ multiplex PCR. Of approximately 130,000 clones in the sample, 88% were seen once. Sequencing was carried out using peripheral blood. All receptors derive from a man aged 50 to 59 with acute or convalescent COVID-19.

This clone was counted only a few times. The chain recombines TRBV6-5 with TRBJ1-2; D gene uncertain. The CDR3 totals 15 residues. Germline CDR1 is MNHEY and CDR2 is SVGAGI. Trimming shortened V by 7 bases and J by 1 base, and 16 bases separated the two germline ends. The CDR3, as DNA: TGTGCCAGCAACCCCTCCCTGGGGAGTAACTATGGCTACACCTTC. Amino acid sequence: CASNPSLGSNYGYTF.

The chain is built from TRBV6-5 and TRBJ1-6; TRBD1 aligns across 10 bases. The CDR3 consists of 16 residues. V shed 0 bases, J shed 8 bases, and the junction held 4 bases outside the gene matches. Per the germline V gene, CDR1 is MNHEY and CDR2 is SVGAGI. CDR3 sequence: CASSYSSDRGHSPLHF. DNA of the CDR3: TGTGCCAGCAGTTACTCGAGCGACAGGGGGCATTCACCCCTCCACTTT.

The CDR3 protein is CASSQDSTGVEYGYTF. The CDR3 bases are TGCGCCAGCAGCCAAGATTCGACGGGGGTAGAGTATGGCTACACCTTC. The chain combines TRBV4-3 with TRBJ1-2, with D possibly being TRBD1 (5 bases). The length of the CDR3 is 16 residues. The germline CDR1 and CDR2 sequences are LGHNA and YSLEER. Trimming removed 0 bases at V and 5 bases at J, with 16 bases between.

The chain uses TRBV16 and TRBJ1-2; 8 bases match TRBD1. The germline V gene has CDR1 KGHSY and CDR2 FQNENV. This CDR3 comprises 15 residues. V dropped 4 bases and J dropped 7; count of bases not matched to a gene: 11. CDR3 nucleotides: TGTGCCAGCAGCCGCAGGGGCCAGGGGGCGGTTGGCTACACCTTC. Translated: CASSRRGQGAVGYTF.

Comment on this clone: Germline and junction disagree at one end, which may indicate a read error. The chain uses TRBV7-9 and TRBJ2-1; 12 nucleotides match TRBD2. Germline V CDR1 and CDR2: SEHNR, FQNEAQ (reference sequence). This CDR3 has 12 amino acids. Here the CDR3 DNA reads TGTGCCAGCAGCTTTACTAGCGGGAGGTGGGTCTTC. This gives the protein CASSFTSGRWVF.

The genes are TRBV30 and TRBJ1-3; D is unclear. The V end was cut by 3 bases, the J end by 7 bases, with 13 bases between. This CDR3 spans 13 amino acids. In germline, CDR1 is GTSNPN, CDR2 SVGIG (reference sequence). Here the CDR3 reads CAWSGNPRNTIYF. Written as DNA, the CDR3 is TGTGCCTGGAGCGGGAACCCTAGGAACACCATATATTTT.

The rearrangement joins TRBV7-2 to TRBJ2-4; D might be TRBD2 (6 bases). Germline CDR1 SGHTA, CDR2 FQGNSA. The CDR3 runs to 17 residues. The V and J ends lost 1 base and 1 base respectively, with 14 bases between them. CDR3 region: CASSLVGGTGAKNIQYF. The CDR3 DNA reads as TGTGCCAGCAGCTTAGTAGGCGGGACCGGGGCCAAAAACATTCAGTACTTC.

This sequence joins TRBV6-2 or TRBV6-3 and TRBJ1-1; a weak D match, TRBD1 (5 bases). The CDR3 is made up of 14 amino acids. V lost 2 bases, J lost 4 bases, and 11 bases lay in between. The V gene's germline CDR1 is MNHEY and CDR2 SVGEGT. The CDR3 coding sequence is TGTGCCAGCAGTTACGGATCGGGGGTCACTGAAGCTTTCTTT. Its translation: CASSYGSGVTEAFF.

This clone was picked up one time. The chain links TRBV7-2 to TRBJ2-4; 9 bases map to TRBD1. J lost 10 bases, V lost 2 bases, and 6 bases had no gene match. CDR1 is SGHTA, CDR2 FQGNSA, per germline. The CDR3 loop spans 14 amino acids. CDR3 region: CASSLPGQGIIQYF. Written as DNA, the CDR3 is TGTGCCAGCAGCTTACCGGGACAGGGAATAATTCAGTACTTC.

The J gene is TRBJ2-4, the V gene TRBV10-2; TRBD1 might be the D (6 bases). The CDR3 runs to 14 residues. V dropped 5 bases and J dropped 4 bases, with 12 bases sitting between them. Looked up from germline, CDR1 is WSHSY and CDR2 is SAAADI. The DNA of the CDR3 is TGCGCCAGCAGTTCAGGGGTAGGGAAAAACATTCAGTACTTC. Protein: CASSSGVGKNIQYF.

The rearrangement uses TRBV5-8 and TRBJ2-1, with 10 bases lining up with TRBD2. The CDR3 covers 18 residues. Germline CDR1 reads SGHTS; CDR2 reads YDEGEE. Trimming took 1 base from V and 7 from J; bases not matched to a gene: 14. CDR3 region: CASSLLFRVAGGYNEQFF. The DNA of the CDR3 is TGTGCCAGCAGCTTGCTCTTCAGGGTAGCGGGAGGTTATAATGAGCAGTTCTTC. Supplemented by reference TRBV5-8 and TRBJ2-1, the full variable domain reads EAGVTQSPTHLIKTRGQQATLRCSPISGHTSVYWYQQALGLGLQFLLWYDEGEERNRGNFPPRFSGRQFPNYSSELNVNALELEDSALYLCASSLLFRVAGGYNEQFFGPGTRLTVL.

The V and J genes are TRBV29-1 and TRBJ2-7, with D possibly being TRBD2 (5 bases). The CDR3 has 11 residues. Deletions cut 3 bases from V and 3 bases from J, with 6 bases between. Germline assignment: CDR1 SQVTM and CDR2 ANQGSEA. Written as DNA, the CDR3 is TGCAGCGTTGACGAGGGCTACGAGCAGTACTTC. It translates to CSVDEGYEQYF.

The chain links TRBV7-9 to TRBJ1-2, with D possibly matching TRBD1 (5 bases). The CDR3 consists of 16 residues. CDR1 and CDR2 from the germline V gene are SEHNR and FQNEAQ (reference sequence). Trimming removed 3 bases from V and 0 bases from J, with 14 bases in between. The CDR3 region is CASSLDGTGANYGYTF. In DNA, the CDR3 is TGTGCCAGCAGCTTGGACGGGACGGGAGCTAACTATGGCTACACCTTC.

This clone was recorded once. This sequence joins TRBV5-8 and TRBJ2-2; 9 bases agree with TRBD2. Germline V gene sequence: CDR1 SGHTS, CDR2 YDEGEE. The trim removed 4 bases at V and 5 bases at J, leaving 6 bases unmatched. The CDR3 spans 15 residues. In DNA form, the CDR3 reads TGTGCCAGCAGCACAGGGACTAGCTCTACCGGGGAGCTGTTTTTT. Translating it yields CASSTGTSSTGELFF.

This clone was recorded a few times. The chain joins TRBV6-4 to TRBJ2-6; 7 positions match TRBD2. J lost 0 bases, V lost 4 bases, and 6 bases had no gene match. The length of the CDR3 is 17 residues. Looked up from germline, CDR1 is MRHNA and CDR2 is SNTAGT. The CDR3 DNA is TGTGCCAGCAGTGGCGGGGGAGATTCCTCTGGGGCCAACGTCCTGACTTTC. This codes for CASSGGGDSSGANVLTF.

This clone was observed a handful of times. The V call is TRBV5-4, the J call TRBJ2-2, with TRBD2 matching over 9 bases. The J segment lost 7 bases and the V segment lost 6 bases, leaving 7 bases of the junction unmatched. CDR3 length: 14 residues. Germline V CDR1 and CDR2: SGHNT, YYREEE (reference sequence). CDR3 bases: TGTGCCAGCAAGAATAGCGGGAGTGGCGGGGAGCTGTTTTTT. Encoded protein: CASKNSGSGGELFF. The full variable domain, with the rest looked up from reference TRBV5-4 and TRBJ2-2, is ETGVTQSPTHLIKTRGQQVTLRCSSQSGHNTVSWYQQALGQGPQFIFQYYREEENGRGNFPPRFSGLQFPNYSSELNVNALELDDSALYLCASKNSGSGGELFFGEGSRLTVL.

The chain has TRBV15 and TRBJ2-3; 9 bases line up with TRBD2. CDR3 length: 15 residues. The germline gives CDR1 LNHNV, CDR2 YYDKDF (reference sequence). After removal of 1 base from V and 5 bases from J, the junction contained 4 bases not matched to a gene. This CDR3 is CATSRGLAVVDTQYF. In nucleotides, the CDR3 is TGTGCCACCAGCAGAGGACTAGCGGTTGTAGATACGCAGTATTTT.

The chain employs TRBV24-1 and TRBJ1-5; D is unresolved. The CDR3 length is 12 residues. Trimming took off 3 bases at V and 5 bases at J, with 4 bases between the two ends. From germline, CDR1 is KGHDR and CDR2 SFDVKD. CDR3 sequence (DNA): TGTGCCACCAGTGATACAGATCAGCCCCAGCATTTT. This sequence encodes CATSDTDQPQHF.

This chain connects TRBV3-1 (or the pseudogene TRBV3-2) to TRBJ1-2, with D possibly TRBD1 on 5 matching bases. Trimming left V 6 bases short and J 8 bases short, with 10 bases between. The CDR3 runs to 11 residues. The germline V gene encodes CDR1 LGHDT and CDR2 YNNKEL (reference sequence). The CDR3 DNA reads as TGTGCCAGCAGACTTGGACAAGGCTACACCTTC. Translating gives CASRLGQGYTF.

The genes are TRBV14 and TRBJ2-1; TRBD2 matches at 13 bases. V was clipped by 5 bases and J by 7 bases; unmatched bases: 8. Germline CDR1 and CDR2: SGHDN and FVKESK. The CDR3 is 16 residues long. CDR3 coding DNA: TGTGCCAGCAGCTCCCGACTAGCGGGAGGAGGTAATGAGCAGTTCTTC. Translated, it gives CASSSRLAGGGNEQFF.

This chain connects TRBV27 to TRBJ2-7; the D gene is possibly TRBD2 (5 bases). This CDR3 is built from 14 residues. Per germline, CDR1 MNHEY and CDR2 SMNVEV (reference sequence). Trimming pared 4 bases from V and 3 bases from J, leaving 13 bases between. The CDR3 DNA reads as TGTGCCAGCAGTTCAGACTATAGGGACTACGAGCAGTACTTC. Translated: CASSSDYRDYEQYF.

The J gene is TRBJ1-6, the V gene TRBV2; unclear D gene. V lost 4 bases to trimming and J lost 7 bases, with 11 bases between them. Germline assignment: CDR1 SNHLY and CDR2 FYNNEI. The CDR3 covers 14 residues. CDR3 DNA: TGTGCCAGCAGTGGGCGGGGAGGCAATTCACCCCTCCACTTT. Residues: CASSGRGGNSPLHF.

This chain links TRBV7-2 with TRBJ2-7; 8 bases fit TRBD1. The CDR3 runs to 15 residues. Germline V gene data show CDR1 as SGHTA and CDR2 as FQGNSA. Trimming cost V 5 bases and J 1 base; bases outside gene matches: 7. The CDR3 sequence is CASSQDRGFSYEQYF. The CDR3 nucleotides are TGTGCCAGCAGCCAAGACAGGGGCTTTTCCTACGAGCAGTACTTC.

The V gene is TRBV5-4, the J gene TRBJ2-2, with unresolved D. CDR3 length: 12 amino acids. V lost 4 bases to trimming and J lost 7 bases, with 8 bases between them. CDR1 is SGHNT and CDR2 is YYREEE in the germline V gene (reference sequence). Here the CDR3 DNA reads TGTGCCAGCAGCACGGTCGTCGGGGAGCTGTTTTTT. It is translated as CASSTVVGELFF.

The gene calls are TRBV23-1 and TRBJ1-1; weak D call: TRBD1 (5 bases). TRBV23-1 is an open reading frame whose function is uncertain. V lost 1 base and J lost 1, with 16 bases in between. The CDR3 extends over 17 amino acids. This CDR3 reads CASSQWQGHQKNTEAFF. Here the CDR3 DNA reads TGCGCCAGCAGTCAATGGCAGGGCCACCAAAAGAACACTGAAGCTTTCTTT.

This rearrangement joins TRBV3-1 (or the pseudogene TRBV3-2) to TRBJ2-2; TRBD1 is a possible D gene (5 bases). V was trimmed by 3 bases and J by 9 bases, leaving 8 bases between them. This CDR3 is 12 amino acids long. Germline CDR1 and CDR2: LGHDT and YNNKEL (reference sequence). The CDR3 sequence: CASSHRTRELFF. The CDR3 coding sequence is TGTGCCAGCAGCCACCGGACACGGGAGCTGTTTTTT.

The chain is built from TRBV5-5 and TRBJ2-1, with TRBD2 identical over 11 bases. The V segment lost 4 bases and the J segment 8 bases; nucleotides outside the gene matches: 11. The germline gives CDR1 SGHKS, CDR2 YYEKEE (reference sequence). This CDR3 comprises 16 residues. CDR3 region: CASSTALIAGGDEQFF. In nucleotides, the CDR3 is TGTGCCAGCAGCACGGCACTAATAGCGGGAGGGGATGAGCAGTTCTTC.

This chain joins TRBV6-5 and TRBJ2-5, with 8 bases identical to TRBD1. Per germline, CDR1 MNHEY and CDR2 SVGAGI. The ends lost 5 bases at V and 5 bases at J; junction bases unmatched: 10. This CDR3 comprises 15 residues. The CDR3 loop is CASSKGPGGGETQYF. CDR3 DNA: TGTGCCAGCAGTAAGGGGCCAGGGGGCGGGGAGACCCAGTACTTC.

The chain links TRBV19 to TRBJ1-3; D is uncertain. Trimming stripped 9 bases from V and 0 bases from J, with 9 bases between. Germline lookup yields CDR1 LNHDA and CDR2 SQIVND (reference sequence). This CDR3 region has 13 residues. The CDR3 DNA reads TGTGCCAGCACAGATTACTCTGGAAACACCATATATTTT. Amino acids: CASTDYSGNTIYF.

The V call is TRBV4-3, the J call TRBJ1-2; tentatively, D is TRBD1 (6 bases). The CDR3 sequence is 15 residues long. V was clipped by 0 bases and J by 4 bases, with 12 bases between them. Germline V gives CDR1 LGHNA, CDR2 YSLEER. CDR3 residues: CASSQDNRAGYGYTF. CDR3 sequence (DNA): TGCGCCAGCAGCCAAGATAACAGGGCGGGCTATGGCTACACCTTC.

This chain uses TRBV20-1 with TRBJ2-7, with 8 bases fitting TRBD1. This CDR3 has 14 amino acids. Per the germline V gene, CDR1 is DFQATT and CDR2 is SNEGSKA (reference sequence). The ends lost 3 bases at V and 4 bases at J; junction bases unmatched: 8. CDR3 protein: CSASARGRGYEQYF. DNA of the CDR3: TGCAGTGCTAGTGCCAGGGGGCGTGGGTACGAGCAGTACTTC.

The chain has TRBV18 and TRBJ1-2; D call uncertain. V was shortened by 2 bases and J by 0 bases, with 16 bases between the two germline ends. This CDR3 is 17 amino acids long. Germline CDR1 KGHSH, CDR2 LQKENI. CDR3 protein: CASSPGRGGLSNYGYTF. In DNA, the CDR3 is TGTGCCAGCTCACCAGGACGCGGAGGTTTATCTAACTATGGCTACACCTTC.